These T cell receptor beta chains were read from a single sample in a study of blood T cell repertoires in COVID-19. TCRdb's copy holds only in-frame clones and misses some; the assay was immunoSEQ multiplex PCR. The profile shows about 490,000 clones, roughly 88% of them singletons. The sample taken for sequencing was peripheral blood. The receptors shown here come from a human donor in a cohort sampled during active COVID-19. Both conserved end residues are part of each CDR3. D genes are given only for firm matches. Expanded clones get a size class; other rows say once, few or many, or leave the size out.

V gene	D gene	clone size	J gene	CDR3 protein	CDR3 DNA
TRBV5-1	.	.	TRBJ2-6	CASSWGQGYSSSGANVLTF	TGCGCCAGCAGCTGGGGACAAGGTTATTCGAGCTCTGGGGCCAACGTCCTGACTTTC
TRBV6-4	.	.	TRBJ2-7	CASRQYEQYF	TGTGCCAGCAGGCAGTACGAGCAGTACTTC
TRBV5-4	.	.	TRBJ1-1	CASRAGGPGTEAFF	TGTGCCAGCAGGGCGGGGGGCCCAGGAACTGAAGCTTTCTTT
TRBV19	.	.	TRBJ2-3	CASSMGRSHLDTQYF	TGTGCCAGTAGTATGGGGCGGTCACACCTGGATACGCAGTATTTT
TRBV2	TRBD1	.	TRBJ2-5	CASRTGRETQYF	TGTGCCAGCAGGACAGGGAGAGAGACCCAGTACTTC
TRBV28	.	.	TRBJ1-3	CASTTPGPGNTIYF	TGTGCCAGCACCACACCAGGGCCTGGAAACACCATATATTTT
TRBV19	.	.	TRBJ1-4	CASQRTNEKLFF	TGTGCCAGCCAACGGACTAATGAAAAACTGTTTTTT
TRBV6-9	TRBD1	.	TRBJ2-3	CASSHRDRSTDTQYF	TGTGCCAGCAGCCATCGGGACAGGTCCACAGATACGCAGTATTTT
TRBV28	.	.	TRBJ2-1	CASSDTYNEQFF	TGTGCCAGCAGTGACACCTACAATGAGCAGTTCTTC
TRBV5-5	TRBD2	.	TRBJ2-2	CASSHQRRGVGELFF	TGTGCCAGCAGCCATCAACGCCGGGGGGTCGGGGAGCTGTTTTTT
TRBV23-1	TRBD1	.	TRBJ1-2	CASSQSFTGVDGYTF	TGCGCCAGCAGTCAATCGTTTACAGGGGTCGATGGCTACACCTTC
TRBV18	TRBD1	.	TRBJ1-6	CASSPQGAPNSPLHF	TGTGCCAGCTCACCCCAGGGGGCGCCTAATTCACCCCTCCACTTT
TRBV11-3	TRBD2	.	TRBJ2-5	CASSPGTSGLGETQYF	TGTGCCAGCAGCCCAGGGACTAGTGGCCTAGGGGAGACCCAGTACTTC
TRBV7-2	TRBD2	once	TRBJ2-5	CASSPTPLAGLETQYF	TGTGCCAGCAGCCCAACGCCCCTAGCGGGACTAGAGACCCAGTACTTC
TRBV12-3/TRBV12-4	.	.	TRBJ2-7	CASSLPPQEQYF	TGTGCCAGCAGTTTACCCCCTCAGGAGCAGTACTTC
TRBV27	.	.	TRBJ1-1	CASSSGWSATEAFF	TGTGCCAGCAGTTCAGGGTGGTCCGCGACTGAAGCTTTCTTT
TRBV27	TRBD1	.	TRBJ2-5	CASTRDRGGEETQYF	TGTGCCAGCACCCGGGACAGGGGAGGAGAAGAGACCCAGTACTTC
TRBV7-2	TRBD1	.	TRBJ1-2	CASSLLGTGGAGLGYTF	TGTGCCAGCAGCCTCCTCGGGACAGGGGGCGCAGGGCTAGGCTACACCTTC
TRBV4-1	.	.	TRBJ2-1	CASSQDDVQGTYNEQFF	TGCGCCAGCAGCCAAGATGATGTACAGGGTACCTACAATGAGCAGTTCTTC
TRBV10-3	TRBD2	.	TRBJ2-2	CAISDWPSGRAGDTGELFF	TGTGCCATCAGTGATTGGCCTAGCGGGAGGGCCGGGGACACCGGGGAGCTGTTTTTT
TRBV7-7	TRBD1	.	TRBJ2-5	CASSGTGEGTQYF	TGTGCTAGCAGCGGGACAGGGGAAGGGACCCAGTACTTC
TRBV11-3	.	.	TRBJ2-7	CASSLRESYEQYF	TGTGCCAGCAGCTTACGGGAGTCCTACGAGCAGTACTTC
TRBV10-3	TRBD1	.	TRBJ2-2	CASTRQGDTGELFF	TGTGCCTCTACTAGACAGGGAGACACCGGGGAGCTGTTTTTT
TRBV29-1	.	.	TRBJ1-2	CSVEDRRIYGYTF	TGCAGCGTTGAAGATCGGAGGATCTATGGCTACACCTTC
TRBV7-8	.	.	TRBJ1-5	CASSVTPGKGQPQHF	TGTGCCAGCAGCGTTACCCCAGGGAAGGGACAGCCCCAGCATTTT
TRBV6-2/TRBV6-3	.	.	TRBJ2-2	CASSYGGGSNTGELFF	TGTGCCAGCAGTTACGGTGGGGGCTCGAACACCGGGGAGCTGTTTTTT
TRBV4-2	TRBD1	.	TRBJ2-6	CASSQAATGAENSGANVLTF	TGTGCCAGCAGCCAAGCTGCGACAGGGGCGGAGAACTCTGGGGCCAACGTCCTGACTTTC
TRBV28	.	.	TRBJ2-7	CASSPPGLSSYEQYF	TGTGCCAGCAGTCCTCCGGGACTTAGCTCCTACGAGCAGTACTTC
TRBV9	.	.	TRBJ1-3	CASSMTPGLGDTGNTIYF	TGTGCCAGCAGCATGACACCGGGCTTAGGGGACACTGGAAACACCATATATTTT
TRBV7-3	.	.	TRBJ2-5	CASSQGETQYF	TGTGCCAGCAGCCAGGGGGAGACCCAGTACTTC
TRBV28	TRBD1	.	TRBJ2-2	CASSKGQGGGELFF	TGTGCCAGCAGCAAGGGACAGGGGGGCGGGGAGCTGTTTTTT
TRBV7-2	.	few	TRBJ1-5	CASSSQGPSNQPQHF	TGTGCCAGCAGCTCACAGGGCCCGAGCAATCAGCCCCAGCATTTT
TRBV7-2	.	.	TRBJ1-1	CATSIRGVRFNTEAFF	TGTGCCACTTCAATCAGGGGAGTCAGATTTAACACTGAAGCTTTCTTT
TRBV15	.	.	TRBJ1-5	CATAGWGRDDQPQHF	TGTGCCACCGCCGGTTGGGGCAGGGATGATCAGCCCCAGCATTTT
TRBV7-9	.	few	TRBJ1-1	CASSLNSQKDTEAFF	TGTGCCAGCAGCCTGAACAGTCAAAAGGACACTGAAGCTTTCTTT
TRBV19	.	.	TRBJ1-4	CASSIYGENEKLFF	TGTGCCAGTAGTATTTACGGGGAAAATGAAAAACTGTTTTTT
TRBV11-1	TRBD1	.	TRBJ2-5	CASSWDRGKETQYF	TGTGCCAGCAGCTGGGACAGGGGGAAAGAGACCCAGTACTTC